The clone carrying this T cell receptor (beta chain) occurred once. Measured with immunoSEQ multiplex PCR; TCRdb has only the in-frame clones, and not every one. Among 160,000 or so clones listed, around 84% were seen once. Participants were placed into cohorts based on the clinical history they reported. V gave up 4 bases and J gave up 6 bases, with 16 bases separating them. The CDR3 covers 15 residues. Germline V gene data show CDR1 as MGHRA and CDR2 as YSYEKL. This sample was included in a study of blood T cell repertoires in COVID-19. Across the whole study: In each case, the material was cDNA or gDNA derived from T cells, B-cell-depleted T cells, or PBMCs.

The TCR comes from a woman aged 50 to 60 who had recovered from COVID-19. What was sequenced was PBMCs or T cells enriched from blood (not recorded which). The chain links TRBV4-1 to TRBJ2-1; D is possibly TRBD1 (6 bases). DNA for the CDR3: TGCGCCAGCAGCCGGGCCCCAAGCAGGGGCAATGAGCAGTTCTTC. As protein: CASSRAPSRGNEQFF.